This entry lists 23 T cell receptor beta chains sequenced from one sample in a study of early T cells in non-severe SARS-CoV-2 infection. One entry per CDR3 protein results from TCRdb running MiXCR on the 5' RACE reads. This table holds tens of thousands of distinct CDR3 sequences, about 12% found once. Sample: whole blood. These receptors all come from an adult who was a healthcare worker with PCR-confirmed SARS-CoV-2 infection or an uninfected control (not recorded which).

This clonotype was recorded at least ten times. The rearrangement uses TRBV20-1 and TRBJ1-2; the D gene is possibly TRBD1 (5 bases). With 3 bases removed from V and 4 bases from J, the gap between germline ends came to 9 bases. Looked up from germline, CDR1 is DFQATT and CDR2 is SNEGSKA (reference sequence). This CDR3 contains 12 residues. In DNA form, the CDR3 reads TGCAGTGCTAGGCAGGGCACCTATGGCTACACCTTC. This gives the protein CSARQGTYGYTF.

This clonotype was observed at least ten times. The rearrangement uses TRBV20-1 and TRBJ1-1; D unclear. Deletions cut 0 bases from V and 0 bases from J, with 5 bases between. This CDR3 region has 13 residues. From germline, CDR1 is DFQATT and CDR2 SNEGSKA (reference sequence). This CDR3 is CSARDPLNTEAFF. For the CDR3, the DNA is TGCAGTGCTAGAGATCCTCTGAACACTGAAGCTTTCTTT.

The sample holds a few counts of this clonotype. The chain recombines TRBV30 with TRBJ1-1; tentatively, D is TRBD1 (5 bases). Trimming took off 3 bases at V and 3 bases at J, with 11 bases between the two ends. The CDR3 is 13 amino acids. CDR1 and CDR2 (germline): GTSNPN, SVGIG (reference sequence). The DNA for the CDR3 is TGTGCCTGGAGCAGGGACGCGCACACTGAAGCTTTCTTT. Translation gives CAWSRDAHTEAFF. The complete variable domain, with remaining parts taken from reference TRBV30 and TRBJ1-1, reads SQTIHQWPATLVQPVGSPLSLECTVEGTSNPNLYWYRQAAGRGLQLLFYSVGIGQISSEVPQNLSASRPQDRQFILSSKKLLLSDSGFYLCAWSRDAHTEAFFGQGTRLTVV.

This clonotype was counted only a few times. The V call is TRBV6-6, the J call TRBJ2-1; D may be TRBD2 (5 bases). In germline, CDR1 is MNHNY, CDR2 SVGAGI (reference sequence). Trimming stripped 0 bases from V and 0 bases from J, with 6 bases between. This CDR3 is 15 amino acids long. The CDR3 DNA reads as TGTGCCAGCAGTTACTCGGGGAGCTCCTACAATGAGCAGTTCTTC. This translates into CASSYSGSSYNEQFF.

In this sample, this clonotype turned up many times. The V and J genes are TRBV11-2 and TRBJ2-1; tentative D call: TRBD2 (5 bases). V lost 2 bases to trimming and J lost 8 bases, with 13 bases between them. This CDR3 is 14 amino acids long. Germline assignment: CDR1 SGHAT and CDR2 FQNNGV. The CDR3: CASSLNRRGDEQFF. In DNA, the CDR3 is TGTGCCAGCAGCTTAAACCGACGGGGAGATGAGCAGTTCTTC.

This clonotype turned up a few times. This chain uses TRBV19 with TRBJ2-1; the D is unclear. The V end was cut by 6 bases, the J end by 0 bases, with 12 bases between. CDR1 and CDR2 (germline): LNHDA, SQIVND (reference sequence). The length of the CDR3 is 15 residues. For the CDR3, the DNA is TGTGCCAGTAGCCTTTCTCTGAGCTCCTACAATGAGCAGTTCTTC. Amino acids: CASSLSLSSYNEQFF.

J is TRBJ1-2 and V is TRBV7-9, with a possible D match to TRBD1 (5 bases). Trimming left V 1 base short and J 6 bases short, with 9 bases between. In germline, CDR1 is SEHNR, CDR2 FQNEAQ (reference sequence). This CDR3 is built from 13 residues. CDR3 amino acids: CASSLVQDDGYTF. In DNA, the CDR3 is TGTGCCAGCAGCTTAGTACAGGATGATGGCTACACCTTC. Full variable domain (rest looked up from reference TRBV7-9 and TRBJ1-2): DTGVSQNPRHKITKRGQNVTFRCDPISEHNRLYWYRQTLGQGPEFLTYFQNEAQLEKSRLLSDRFSAERPKGSFSTLEIQRTEQGDSAMYLCASSLVQDDGYTFGSGTRLTVV.

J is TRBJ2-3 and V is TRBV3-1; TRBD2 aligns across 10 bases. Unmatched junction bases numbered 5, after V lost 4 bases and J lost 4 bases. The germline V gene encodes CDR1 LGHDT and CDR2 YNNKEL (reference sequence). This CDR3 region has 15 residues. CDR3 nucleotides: TGTGCCAGCAGCCCCCGGACTAGCGGTTCAGATACGCAGTATTTT. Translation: CASSPRTSGSDTQYF.

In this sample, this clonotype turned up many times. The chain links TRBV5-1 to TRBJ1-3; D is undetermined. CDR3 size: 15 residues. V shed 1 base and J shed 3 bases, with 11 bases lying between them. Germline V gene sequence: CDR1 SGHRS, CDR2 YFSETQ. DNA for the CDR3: TGCGCCAGCAGCTTGACGTCGTATTATGGAAACACCATATATTTT. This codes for CASSLTSYYGNTIYF.

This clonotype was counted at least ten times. CDR3 sequence reads: CASSEAEIRAPGNSPLHF. CDR3 in DNA: TGTGCCAGCAGTGAAGCGGAGATCCGAGCTCCTGGAAATTCACCCCTCCACTTT. This rearrangement joins TRBV2 to TRBJ1-6; D gene unclear. This CDR3 contains 18 residues. V shed 0 bases and J shed 7 bases, with 19 bases lying between them. CDR1 SNHLY and CDR2 FYNNEI come from the germline V gene.

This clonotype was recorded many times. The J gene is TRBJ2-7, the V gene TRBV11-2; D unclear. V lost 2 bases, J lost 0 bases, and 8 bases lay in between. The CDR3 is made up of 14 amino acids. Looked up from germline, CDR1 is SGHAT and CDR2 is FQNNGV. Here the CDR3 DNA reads TGTGCCAGCAGCTTATGGGGAACCTCCTACGAGCAGTACTTC. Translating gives CASSLWGTSYEQYF. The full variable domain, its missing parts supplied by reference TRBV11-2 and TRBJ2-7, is EAGVAQSPRYKIIEKRQSVAFWCNPISGHATLYWYQQILGQGPKLLIQFQNNGVVDDSQLPKDRFSAERLKGVDSTLKIQPAKLEDSAVYLCASSLWGTSYEQYFGPGTRLTVT.

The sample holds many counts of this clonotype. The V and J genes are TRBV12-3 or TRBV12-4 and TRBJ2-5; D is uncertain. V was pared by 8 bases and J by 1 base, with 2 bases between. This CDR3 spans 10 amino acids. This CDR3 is CASAQETQYF. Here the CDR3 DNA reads TGTGCCAGCGCCCAAGAGACCCAGTACTTC.

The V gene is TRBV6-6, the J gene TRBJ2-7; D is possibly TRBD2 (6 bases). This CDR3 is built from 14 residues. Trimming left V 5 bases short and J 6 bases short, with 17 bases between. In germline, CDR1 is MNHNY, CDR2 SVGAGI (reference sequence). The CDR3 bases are TGTGCCAGCAGTCGATCGGAGGGGAAGGTCGAGCAGTACTTC. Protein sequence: CASSRSEGKVEQYF.

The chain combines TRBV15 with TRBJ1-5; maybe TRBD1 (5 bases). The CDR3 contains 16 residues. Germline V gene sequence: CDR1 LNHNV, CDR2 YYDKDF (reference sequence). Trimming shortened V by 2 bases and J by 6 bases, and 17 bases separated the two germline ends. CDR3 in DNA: TGTGCCACCAGCAGACCCACGGGACTTGAAGCTCAGCCCCAGCATTTT. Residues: CATSRPTGLEAQPQHF.

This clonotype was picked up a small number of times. CDR3 loop: CASSPGTDNEQFF. In nucleotides, the CDR3 is TGCGCCAGCAGCCCGGGGACAGACAATGAGCAGTTCTTC. The chain joins TRBV5-1 to TRBJ2-1; 7 positions agree with TRBD1. CDR1 is SGHRS and CDR2 is YFSETQ in the germline V gene. The length of the CDR3 is 13 residues. After removal of 4 bases from V and 5 bases from J, the junction contained 3 bases not matched to a gene.

CDR3 DNA: TGCAGCGTGAAGGGACAGGGGGCCGGGGAGCTGTTTTTT. This translates into CSVKGQGAGELFF. The chain joins TRBV29-1 to TRBJ2-2; TRBD1 matches 11 bases. CDR1 is SQVTM and CDR2 is ANQGSEA in the germline V gene. V was pared by 6 bases and J by 6 bases, with 3 bases of the junction left unmatched. The CDR3 spans 13 residues.

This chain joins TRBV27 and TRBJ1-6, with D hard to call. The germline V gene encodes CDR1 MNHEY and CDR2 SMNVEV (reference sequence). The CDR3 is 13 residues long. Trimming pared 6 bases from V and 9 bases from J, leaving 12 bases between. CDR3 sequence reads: CASRREMGSPLHF. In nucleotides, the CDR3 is TGTGCCAGCAGACGGGAGATGGGTTCACCCCTCCACTTT.

The CDR3 is CSARDIGVQTSSYNSPLHF. The CDR3 nucleotides are TGCAGTGCTAGAGATATAGGGGTACAAACAAGCTCCTATAATTCACCCCTCCACTTT. The V gene is TRBV20-1, the J gene TRBJ1-6; D is possibly TRBD1 (5 bases). There are 19 residues in the CDR3. CDR1 DFQATT and CDR2 SNEGSKA come from the germline V gene (reference sequence). V was trimmed by 0 bases and J by 0 bases, leaving 18 bases between them.

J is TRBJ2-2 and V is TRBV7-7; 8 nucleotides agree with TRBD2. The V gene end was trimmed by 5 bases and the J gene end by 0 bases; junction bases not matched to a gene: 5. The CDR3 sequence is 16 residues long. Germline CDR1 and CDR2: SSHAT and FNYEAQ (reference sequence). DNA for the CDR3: TGTGCCAGCAGCCAGTCCGGGGGGGCGAACACCGGGGAGCTGTTTTTT. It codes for CASSQSGGANTGELFF.

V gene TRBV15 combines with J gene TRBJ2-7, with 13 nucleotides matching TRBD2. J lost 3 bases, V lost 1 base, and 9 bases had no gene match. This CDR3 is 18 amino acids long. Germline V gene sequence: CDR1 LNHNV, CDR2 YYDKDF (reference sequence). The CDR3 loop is CATSRGQLAGGRGYEQYF. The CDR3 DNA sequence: TGTGCCACCAGCAGAGGACAACTAGCGGGAGGGCGAGGCTACGAGCAGTACTTC.

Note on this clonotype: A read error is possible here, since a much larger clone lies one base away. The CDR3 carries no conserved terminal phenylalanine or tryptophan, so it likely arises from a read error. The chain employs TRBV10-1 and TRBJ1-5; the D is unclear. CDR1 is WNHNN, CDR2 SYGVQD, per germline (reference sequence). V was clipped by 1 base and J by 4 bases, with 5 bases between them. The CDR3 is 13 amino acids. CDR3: CASSEWPNQPQHC. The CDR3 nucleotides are TGCGCCAGCAGTGAGTGGCCGAATCAGCCCCAGCATTGT.

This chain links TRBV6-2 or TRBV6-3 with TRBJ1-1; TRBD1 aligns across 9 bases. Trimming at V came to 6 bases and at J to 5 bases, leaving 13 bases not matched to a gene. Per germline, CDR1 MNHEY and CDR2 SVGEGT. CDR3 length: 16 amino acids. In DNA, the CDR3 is TGTGCCAGCAGCCGGGACAGGGTCGGATCGAGTACTGAAGCTTTCTTT. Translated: CASSRDRVGSSTEAFF.

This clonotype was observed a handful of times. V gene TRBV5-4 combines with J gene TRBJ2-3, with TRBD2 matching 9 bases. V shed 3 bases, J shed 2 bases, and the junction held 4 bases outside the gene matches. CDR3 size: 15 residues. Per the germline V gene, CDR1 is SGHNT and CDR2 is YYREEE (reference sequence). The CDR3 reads CASSSGTSFTDTQYF. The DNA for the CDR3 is TGTGCCAGCAGCTCCGGGACTAGCTTCACAGATACGCAGTATTTT.